The present T cell receptor (beta chain) was sequenced within a study of blood T cells in healthy people across ages. A sample-barcoded 5' primer and a J-beta primer mix were used in a second PCR of about 7 to 12 cycles. TCRdb called the 5' RACE reads again in MiXCR, with one record for every CDR3 protein. The repertoire holds under 1,100,000 distinct CDR3 sequences, almost 25% seen once, with less than 0.85% in the top ten. This CDR3 contains 13 residues. Per germline, CDR1 MNHEY and CDR2 SMNVEV (reference sequence). V was pared by 5 bases and J by 5 bases, with 10 bases between. Note on this clonotype: No antigen is known for it.

Study-wide findings and caveats: Using unsorted PBMCs precluded a conclusive naive versus antigen-experienced comparison. In these data, TCR beta diversity tracked strongly with naive T cell percentage. The study found more naive CD4+ cells and higher diversity in long-lived than aged donors.

The sample was also linked to a second study, of T cells of mothers and their children. Turning to that study: The second PCR used the M1S primer, and this primer added sample barcodes and 2-4 random nucleotides.

The sequence was collected from a girl aged 2 to 9 in good health. V is TRBV27 and J is TRBJ2-1; D is uncertain. Input material: blood. CDR3 DNA sequence: TGTGCCAGCAGTGACTGGCCCGACAATGAGCAGTTCTTC. This encodes CASSDWPDNEQFF.